These 5 T cell receptor beta chains were sequenced from one sample in a study of regulatory T cells in long-lasting Graves disease. iRepertoire HTBI primers and Arm-PCR of CDR3 regions built TCR beta libraries. TCRdb processed the multiplex PCR reads anew with MiXCR; each CDR3 protein has one entry. The table has about 620,000 distinct CDR3 sequences, 15% to 20% seen once. Stated time point: newly diagnosed GD, antithyroid drugs for less than 3 months. PBMC-derived RNA was used for the TCR library. A further study also used this sample, focusing on T cells in Graves' hyperthyroidism and ophthalmopathy.

The input for sequencing was peripheral blood mononuclear cells (PBMCs), taken at new diagnosis, from a patient treated with antithyroid drugs. Receptors originate from a woman between 25 and 40 years old with Graves disease.

CDR3 bases: TGCGCCAGCAGCCAAGTAAGGGATAATTCACCCCTCCACTTT. Protein sequence: CASSQVRDNSPLHF. This chain uses TRBV4-1 with TRBJ1-6; no definite D call. CDR1 MGHRA and CDR2 YSYEKL come from the germline V gene. Trimming stripped 1 base from V and 5 bases from J, with 6 bases between. This CDR3 has 14 amino acids.

J is TRBJ2-1 and V is TRBV5-1; the D call may be TRBD1 or TRBD2 (5 bases each). V shed 4 bases and J shed 4 bases, with 15 bases lying between them. The CDR3 length is 15 residues. The V gene's germline CDR1 is SGHRS and CDR2 YFSETQ. The CDR3 loop reads CASSAEGRMYNEQFF. The CDR3 DNA follows: TGCGCCAGCAGCGCAGAGGGGCGGATGTACAATGAGCAGTTCTTC.

The sample holds many counts of this clonotype. The gene calls are TRBV19 and TRBJ1-1, with D perhaps matching TRBD1 (6 bases). The CDR3 has 11 residues. Germline CDR1 and CDR2: LNHDA and SQIVND (reference sequence). Trimming removed 8 bases from V and 7 bases from J, with 11 bases in between. The CDR3 sequence is CASSRGIEAFF. CDR3 in DNA: TGTGCCAGTTCCAGGGGAATTGAAGCTTTCTTT.

This clonotype has ten or more counts. This chain connects TRBV7-3 to TRBJ2-1; perhaps TRBD1 as D (6 bases). V dropped 2 bases and J dropped 0 bases, with 11 bases sitting between them. CDR1 is SGHTA, CDR2 FQGTGA, per germline. This CDR3 contains 16 residues. The CDR3 DNA sequence: TGTGCCAGCAGCTTACTACAGGGCCTCTCCTACAATGAGCAGTTCTTC. Its protein product is CASSLLQGLSYNEQFF.

The chain recombines TRBV20-1 with TRBJ2-5, with 10 bases matching TRBD2. CDR1 is DFQATT and CDR2 is SNEGSKA in the germline V gene (reference sequence). This CDR3 comprises 14 residues. V lost 1 base, J lost 5 bases, and 4 bases stayed unmatched. Here the CDR3 reads CSARGSSGSETQYF. The DNA for the CDR3 is TGCAGTGCTAGAGGATCTAGCGGGAGCGAGACCCAGTACTTC.